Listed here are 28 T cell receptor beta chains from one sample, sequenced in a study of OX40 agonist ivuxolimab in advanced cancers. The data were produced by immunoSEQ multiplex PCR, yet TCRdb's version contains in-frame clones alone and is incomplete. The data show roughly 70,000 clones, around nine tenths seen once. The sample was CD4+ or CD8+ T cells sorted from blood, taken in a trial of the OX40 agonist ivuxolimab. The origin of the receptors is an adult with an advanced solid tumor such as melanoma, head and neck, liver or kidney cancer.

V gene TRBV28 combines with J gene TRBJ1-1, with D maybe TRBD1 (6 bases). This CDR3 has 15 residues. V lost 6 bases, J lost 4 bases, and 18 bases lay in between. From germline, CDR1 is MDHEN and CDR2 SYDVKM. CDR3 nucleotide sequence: TGTGCCAGCAGAACTATTACAGGGTCGATCACTGAAGCTTTCTTT. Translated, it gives CASRTITGSITEAFF.

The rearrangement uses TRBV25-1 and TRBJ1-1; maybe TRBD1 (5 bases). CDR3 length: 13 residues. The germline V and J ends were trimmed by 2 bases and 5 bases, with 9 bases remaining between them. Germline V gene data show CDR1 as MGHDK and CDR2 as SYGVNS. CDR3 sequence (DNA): TGTGCCAGCAGTGAACCGGGGGAAACTGAAGCTTTCTTT. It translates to CASSEPGETEAFF.

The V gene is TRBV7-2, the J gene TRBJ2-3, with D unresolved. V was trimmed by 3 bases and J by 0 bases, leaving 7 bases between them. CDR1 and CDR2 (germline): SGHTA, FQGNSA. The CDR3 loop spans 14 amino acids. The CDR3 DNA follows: TGTGCCAGCAGCTTTTTTCAGAGCACAGATACGCAGTATTTT. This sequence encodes CASSFFQSTDTQYF.

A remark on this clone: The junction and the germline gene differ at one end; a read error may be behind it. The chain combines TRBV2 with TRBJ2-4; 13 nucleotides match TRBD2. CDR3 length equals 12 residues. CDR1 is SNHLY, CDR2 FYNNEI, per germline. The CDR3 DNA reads TGTGCCAGCAGTGAAGCCGGGACTAGCGGGGACTTC. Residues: CASSEAGTSGDF.

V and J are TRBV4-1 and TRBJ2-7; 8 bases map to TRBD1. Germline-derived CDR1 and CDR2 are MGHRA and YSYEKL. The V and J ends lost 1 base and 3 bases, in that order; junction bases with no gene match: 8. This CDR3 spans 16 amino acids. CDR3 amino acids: CASSQVRSGGFYEQYF. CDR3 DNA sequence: TGCGCCAGCAGCCAAGTCAGATCAGGGGGCTTCTACGAGCAGTACTTC.

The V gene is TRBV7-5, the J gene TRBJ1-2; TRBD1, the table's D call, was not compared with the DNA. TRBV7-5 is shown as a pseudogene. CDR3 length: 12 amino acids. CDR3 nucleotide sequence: TGTGTCAGAAGCTCGCAGTGGCATGGCTACACCTTC. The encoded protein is CVRSSQWHGYTF.

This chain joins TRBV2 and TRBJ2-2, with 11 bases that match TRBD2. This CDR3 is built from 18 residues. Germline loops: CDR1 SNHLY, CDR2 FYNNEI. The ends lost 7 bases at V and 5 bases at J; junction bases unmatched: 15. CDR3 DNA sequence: TGTGCCAGCACCGCCCTCATTAGCGGGAGGGCCATGACCGGGGAGCTGTTTTTT. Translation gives CASTALISGRAMTGELFF.

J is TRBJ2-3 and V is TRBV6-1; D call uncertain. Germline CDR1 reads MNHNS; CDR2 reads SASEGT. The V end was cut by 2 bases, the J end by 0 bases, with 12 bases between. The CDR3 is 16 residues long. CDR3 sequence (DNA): TGTGCCAGCAGTGAATCCCTACAGTCGAGCACAGATACGCAGTATTTT. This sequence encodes CASSESLQSSTDTQYF.

CDR3 residues: CASGQGNNSPLHF. Written as DNA, the CDR3 is TGTGCCAGCGGACAGGGGAATAATTCACCCCTCCACTTT. The chain joins TRBV2 to TRBJ1-6; TRBD1 matches 9 bases. The CDR3 sequence is 13 residues long. V lost 8 bases to trimming and J lost 5 bases; unmatched junction nucleotides: 1. Per germline, CDR1 SNHLY and CDR2 FYNNEI. Full variable domain (outside the CDR3, taken from reference TRBV2 and TRBJ1-6): EPEVTQTPSHQVTQMGQEVILRCVPISNHLYFYWYRQILGQKVEFLVSFYNNEISEKSEIFDDQFSVERPDGSNFTLKIRSTKLEDSAMYFCASGQGNNSPLHFGNGTRLTVT.

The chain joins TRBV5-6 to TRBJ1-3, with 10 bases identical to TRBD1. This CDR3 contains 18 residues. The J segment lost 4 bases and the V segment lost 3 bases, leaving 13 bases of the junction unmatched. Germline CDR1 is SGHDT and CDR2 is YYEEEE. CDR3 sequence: CASSSNGDRGLSGNTIYF. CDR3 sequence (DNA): TGTGCCAGCAGCTCGAACGGGGACAGGGGATTGTCCGGAAACACCATATATTTT.

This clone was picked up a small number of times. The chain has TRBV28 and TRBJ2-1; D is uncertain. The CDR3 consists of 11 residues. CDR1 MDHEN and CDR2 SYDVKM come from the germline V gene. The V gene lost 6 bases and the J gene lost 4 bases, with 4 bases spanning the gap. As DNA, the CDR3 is TGTGCCAGCAGAAAGTACAATGAGCAGTTCTTC. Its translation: CASRKYNEQFF.

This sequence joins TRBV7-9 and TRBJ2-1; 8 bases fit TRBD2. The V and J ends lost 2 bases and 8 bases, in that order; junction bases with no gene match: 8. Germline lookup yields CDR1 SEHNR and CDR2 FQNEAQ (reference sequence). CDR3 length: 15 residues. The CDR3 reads CASSLRTGGKDEQFF. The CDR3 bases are TGTGCCAGCAGCTTAAGGACGGGAGGGAAGGATGAGCAGTTCTTC.

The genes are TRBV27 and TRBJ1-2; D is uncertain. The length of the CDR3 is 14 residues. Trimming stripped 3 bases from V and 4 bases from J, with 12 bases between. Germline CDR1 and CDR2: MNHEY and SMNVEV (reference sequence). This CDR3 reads CASSFGDTSYGYTF. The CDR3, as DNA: TGTGCCAGCAGTTTCGGCGACACCTCCTATGGCTACACCTTC.

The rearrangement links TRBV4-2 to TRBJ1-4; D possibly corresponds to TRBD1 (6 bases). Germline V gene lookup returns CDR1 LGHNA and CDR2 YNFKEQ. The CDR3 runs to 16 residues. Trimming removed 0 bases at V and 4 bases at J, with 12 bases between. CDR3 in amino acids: CASSQEGGHLNEKLFF. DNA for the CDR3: TGTGCCAGCAGCCAAGAAGGGGGACACCTTAATGAAAAACTGTTTTTT.

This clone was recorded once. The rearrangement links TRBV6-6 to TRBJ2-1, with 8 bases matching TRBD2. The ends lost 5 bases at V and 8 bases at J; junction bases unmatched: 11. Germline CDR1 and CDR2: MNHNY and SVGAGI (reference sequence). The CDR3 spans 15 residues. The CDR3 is CASSHIQRGMDEQFF. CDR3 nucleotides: TGTGCCAGCAGTCATATTCAGCGGGGGATGGATGAGCAGTTCTTC.

The CDR3 sequence: CASSPLAGDNEQFF. For the CDR3, the DNA is TGCGCCAGCAGCCCGTTAGCGGGAGACAATGAGCAGTTCTTC. The chain recombines TRBV5-1 with TRBJ2-1; TRBD2 agrees at 9 bases. CDR1 SGHRS and CDR2 YFSETQ come from the germline V gene. The ends lost 4 bases at V and 5 bases at J; junction bases unmatched: 4. This CDR3 contains 14 residues.

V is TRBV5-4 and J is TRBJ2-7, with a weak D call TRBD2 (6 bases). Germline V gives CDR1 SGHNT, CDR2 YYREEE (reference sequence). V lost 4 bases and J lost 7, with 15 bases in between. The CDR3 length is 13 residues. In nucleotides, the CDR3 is TGTGCCAGCAGCCAGGACTACCGCTTAGAGCAGTACTTC. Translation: CASSQDYRLEQYF.

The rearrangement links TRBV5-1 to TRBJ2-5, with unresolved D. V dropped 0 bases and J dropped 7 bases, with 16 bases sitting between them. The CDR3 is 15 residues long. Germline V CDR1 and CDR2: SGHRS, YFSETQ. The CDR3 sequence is CASSLAGSRSWTQYF. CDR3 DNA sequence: TGCGCCAGCAGCTTGGCCGGCTCTAGAAGTTGGACCCAGTACTTC.

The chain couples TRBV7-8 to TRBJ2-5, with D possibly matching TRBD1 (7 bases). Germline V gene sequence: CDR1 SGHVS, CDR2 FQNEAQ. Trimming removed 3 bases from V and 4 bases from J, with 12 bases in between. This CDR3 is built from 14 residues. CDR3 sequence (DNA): TGTGCCAGCAGCTTCGGAGGGGGCGGAGAGACCCAGTACTTC. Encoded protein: CASSFGGGGETQYF.

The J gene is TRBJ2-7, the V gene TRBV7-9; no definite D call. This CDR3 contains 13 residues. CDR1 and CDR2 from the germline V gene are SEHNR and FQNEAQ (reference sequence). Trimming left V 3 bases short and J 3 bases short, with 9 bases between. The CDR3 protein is CASSFGGDYEQYF. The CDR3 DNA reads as TGTGCCAGCAGCTTCGGCGGAGACTACGAGCAGTACTTC. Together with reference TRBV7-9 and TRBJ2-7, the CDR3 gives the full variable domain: DTGVSQNPRHKITKRGQNVTFRCDPISEHNRLYWYRQTLGQGPEFLTYFQNEAQLEKSRLLSDRFSAERPKGSFSTLEIQRTEQGDSAMYLCASSFGGDYEQYFGPGTRLTVT.

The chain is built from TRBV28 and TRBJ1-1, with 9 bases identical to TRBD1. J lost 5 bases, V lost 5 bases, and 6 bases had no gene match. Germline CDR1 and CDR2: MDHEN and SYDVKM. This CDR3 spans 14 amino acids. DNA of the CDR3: TGTGCCAGCAGTCACGGGACAGGGCCTACTGAAGCTTTCTTT. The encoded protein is CASSHGTGPTEAFF.

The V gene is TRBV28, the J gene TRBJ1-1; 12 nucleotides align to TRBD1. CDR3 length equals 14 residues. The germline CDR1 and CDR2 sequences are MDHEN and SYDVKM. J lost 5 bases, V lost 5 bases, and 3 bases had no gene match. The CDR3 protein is CASSGTGGETEAFF. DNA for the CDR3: TGTGCCAGCAGTGGGACAGGGGGCGAGACTGAAGCTTTCTTT.

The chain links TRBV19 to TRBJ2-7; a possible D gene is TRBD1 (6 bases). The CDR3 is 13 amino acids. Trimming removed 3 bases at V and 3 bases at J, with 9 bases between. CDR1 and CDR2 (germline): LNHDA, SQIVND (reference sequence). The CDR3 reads CASSMDSYYEQYF. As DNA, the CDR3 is TGTGCCAGTAGTATGGACAGTTACTACGAGCAGTACTTC.

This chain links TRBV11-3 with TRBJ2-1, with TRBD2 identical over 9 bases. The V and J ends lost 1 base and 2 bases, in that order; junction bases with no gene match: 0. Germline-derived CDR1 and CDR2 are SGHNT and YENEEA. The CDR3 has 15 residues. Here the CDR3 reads CASSLVAGAYNEQFF. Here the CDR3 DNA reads TGTGCCAGCAGCTTAGTAGCGGGGGCCTACAATGAGCAGTTCTTC.

CDR3 loop: CASSIQGGLETQYF. The CDR3 nucleotides are TGTGCCAGTAGTATACAGGGTGGATTGGAGACCCAGTACTTC. The chain recombines TRBV19 with TRBJ2-5; D perhaps matches TRBD1 (5 bases). The CDR3 is made up of 14 amino acids. From germline, CDR1 is LNHDA and CDR2 SQIVND (reference sequence). V was trimmed by 2 bases and J by 5 bases, leaving 12 bases between them.

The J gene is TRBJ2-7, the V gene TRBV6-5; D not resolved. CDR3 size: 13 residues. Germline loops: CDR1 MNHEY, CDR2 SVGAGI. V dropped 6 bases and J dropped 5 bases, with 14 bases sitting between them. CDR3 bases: TGTGCCAGCAGGGAAAGCGTGCTGCACGAGCAGTACTTC. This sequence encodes CASRESVLHEQYF.

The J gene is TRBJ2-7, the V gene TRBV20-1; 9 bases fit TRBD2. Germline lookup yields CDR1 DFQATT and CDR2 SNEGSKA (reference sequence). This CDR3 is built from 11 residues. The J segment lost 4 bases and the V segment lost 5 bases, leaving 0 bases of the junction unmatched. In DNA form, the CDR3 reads TGCAGTGCTCTAGCGGGGTACGAGCAGTACTTC. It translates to CSALAGYEQYF.

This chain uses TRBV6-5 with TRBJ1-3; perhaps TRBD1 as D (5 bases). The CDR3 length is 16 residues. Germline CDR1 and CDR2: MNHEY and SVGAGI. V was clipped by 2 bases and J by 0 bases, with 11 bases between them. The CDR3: CASSYRQGVSGNTIYF. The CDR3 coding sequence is TGTGCCAGCAGTTACCGTCAGGGCGTCTCTGGAAACACCATATATTTT.